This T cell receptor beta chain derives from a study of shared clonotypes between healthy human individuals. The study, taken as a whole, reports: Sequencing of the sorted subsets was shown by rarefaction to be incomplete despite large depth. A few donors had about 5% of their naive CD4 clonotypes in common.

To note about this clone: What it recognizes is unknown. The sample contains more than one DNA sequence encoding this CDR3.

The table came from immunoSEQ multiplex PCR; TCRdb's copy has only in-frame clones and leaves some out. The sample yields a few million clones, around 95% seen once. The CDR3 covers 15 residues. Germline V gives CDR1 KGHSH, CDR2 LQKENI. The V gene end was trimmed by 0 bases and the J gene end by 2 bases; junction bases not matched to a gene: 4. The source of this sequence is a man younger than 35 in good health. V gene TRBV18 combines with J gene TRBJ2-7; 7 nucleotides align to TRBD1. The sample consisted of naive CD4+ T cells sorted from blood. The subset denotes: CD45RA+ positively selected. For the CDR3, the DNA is TGTGCCAGCTCACCACCGGGACAGCGTACCTACGAGCAGTACTTC. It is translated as CASSPPGQRTYEQYF.